Presented here are 24 T cell receptor beta chains from one specimen sequenced in a study of blood T cell repertoires in COVID-19. This table comes from immunoSEQ multiplex PCR, and its TCRdb copy is limited to in-frame clones, with some not included. The table lists more than 95,000 clones, around nine tenths of them singletons. Material: peripheral blood. All receptors derive from a human donor in a cohort sampled during active COVID-19.

The chain recombines TRBV5-1 with TRBJ2-3; a weak D match, TRBD2 (6 bases). Germline V gene data show CDR1 as SGHRS and CDR2 as YFSETQ. This CDR3 spans 14 amino acids. Trimming removed 4 bases from V and 2 bases from J, with 11 bases in between. The CDR3 DNA reads as TGCGCCAGCAGCCTTCTAGCGCCCACAGATACGCAGTATTTT. Translation gives CASSLLAPTDTQYF. Combining the CDR3 with reference TRBV5-1 and TRBJ2-3 gives the whole variable domain KAGVTQTPRYLIKTRGQQVTLSCSPISGHRSVSWYQQTPGQGLQFLFEYFSETQRNKGNFPGRFSGRQFSNSRSEMNVSTLELGDSALYLCASSLLAPTDTQYFGPGTRLTVL.

The chain is built from TRBV7-3 and TRBJ2-3; 10 positions agree with TRBD2. The germline gives CDR1 SGHTA, CDR2 FQGTGA. The CDR3 spans 15 residues. The ends lost 5 bases at V and 6 bases at J; junction bases unmatched: 8. The CDR3 DNA reads as TGTGCCAGCAGCCTGAGCGGGGGGGCCAGTGATACGCAGTATTTT. The encoded protein is CASSLSGGASDTQYF.

This chain links TRBV6-6 with TRBJ1-3; D gene uncertain. The CDR3 runs 14 residues. CDR1 MNHNY and CDR2 SVGAGI come from the germline V gene (reference sequence). V shed 7 bases and J shed 1 base, with 11 bases lying between them. CDR3 DNA: TGTGCCAGCATTGGAGCCCTGTCTGGAAACACCATATATTTT. This codes for CASIGALSGNTIYF.

The rearrangement links TRBV9 to TRBJ2-2, with TRBD1 identical over 10 bases. Trimming removed 5 bases from V and 4 bases from J; junction bases left unmatched: 8. This CDR3 is 16 amino acids long. Germline CDR1 SGDLS, CDR2 YYNGEE. In DNA, the CDR3 is TGTGCCAGCAGGGCATCTCGGGACAGGGGCACCGGGGAGCTGTTTTTT. This sequence encodes CASRASRDRGTGELFF. Complete variable domain (other parts from reference TRBV9 and TRBJ2-2): DSGVTQTPKHLITATGQRVTLRCSPRSGDLSVYWYQQSLDQGLQFLIQYYNGEERAKGNILERFSAQQFPDLHSELNLSSLELGDSALYFCASRASRDRGTGELFFGEGSRLTVL.

This chain connects TRBV28 to TRBJ2-1; 10 bases are shared with TRBD2. In germline, CDR1 is MDHEN, CDR2 SYDVKM. Losses at the gene ends were 1 base for V and 10 bases for J; bases not matched to a gene: 7. The CDR3 runs to 15 residues. The CDR3 loop reads CASSLSTSGLWEQFF. In nucleotides, the CDR3 is TGTGCCAGCAGTTTATCGACTAGCGGGTTGTGGGAGCAGTTCTTC.

The chain couples TRBV15 to TRBJ1-4, with 7 bases aligning to TRBD1. Looked up from germline, CDR1 is LNHNV and CDR2 is YYDKDF (reference sequence). The CDR3 has 12 residues. After removal of 7 bases from V and 7 bases from J, the junction contained 3 bases not matched to a gene. The CDR3 loop reads CATTGTAEKLFF. The CDR3, as DNA: TGTGCCACCACCGGGACAGCTGAAAAACTGTTTTTT.

The chain joins TRBV5-4 to TRBJ2-3; TRBD1 matches 8 bases. This CDR3 has 16 amino acids. V shed 3 bases and J 4 bases; nucleotides not matched to a gene: 10. CDR1 is SGHNT and CDR2 is YYREEE in the germline V gene (reference sequence). For the CDR3, the DNA is TGTGCCAGCAGCTCTAGACAGGGGACCTTCGCAGATACGCAGTATTTT. Translated: CASSSRQGTFADTQYF.

The chain carries TRBV6-6 and TRBJ1-1; D may be TRBD1 (6 bases). The CDR3 spans 15 residues. With 0 bases removed from V and 8 bases from J, the gap between germline ends came to 16 bases. The germline V gene has CDR1 MNHNY and CDR2 SVGAGI (reference sequence). CDR3 residues: CASSYSLGGDREAFF. The CDR3 DNA follows: TGTGCCAGCAGTTACTCGTTGGGTGGAGACAGGGAAGCTTTCTTT.

Here the CDR3 reads CASSLRLGNTEAFF. CDR3 in DNA: TGTGCCAGTAGCCTCAGACTGGGGAACACTGAAGCTTTCTTT. The V call is TRBV19, the J call TRBJ1-1; D call uncertain. V lost 6 bases and J 1 base, leaving 12 bases between the germline ends. The CDR3 has 14 amino acids. Germline CDR1 is LNHDA and CDR2 is SQIVND (reference sequence).

The V call is TRBV4-2, the J call TRBJ2-5; no definite D call. The V gene's germline CDR1 is LGHNA and CDR2 YNFKEQ. This CDR3 has 13 amino acids. V was clipped by 4 bases and J by 2 bases, with 8 bases between them. CDR3 loop: CASSRFRQETQYF. As DNA, the CDR3 is TGTGCCAGCAGCCGCTTTCGGCAAGAGACCCAGTACTTC.

On this clone: Mismatch with germline at one junction end may stem from a read error. In DNA form, the CDR3 reads TGTGCTAGCAGCCCCTCGGGGACAGAGTACAATGAGCAGTTCTTC. Amino acid sequence: CASSPSGTEYNEQFF. V gene TRBV7-7 combines with J gene TRBJ2-1, with 7 bases identical to TRBD1. CDR3 size: 15 residues. Germline CDR1 and CDR2: SSHAT and FNYEAQ (reference sequence).

The chain uses TRBV29-1 and TRBJ1-1; no reliable D call. Germline CDR1 and CDR2: SQVTM and ANQGSEA. The CDR3 runs 13 residues. V was trimmed by 4 bases and J by 1 base, leaving 10 bases between them. Here the CDR3 DNA reads TGCAGCGTTGTGAACAGAGCGAACACTGAAGCTTTCTTT. Its translation is CSVVNRANTEAFF. Full variable domain (missing parts from reference TRBV29-1 and TRBJ1-1): SAVISQKPSRDICQRGTSLTIQCQVDSQVTMMFWYRQQPGQSLTLIATANQGSEATYESGFVIDKFPISRPNLTFSTLTVSNMSPEDSSIYLCSVVNRANTEAFFGQGTRLTVV.

The chain couples TRBV18 to TRBJ2-3; D remains unclear. Between the trimmed V and J ends, which lost 3 bases and 3 bases, there was a span of 10 bases. CDR3 length equals 14 residues. Looked up from germline, CDR1 is KGHSH and CDR2 is LQKENI. The CDR3: CASSPRPLTDTQYF. For the CDR3, the DNA is TGTGCCAGCTCACCGAGGCCACTTACAGATACGCAGTATTTT.

The chain couples TRBV7-6 to TRBJ2-3, with TRBD1 as a possible D gene (6 bases). V lost 5 bases and J lost 5, with 17 bases in between. CDR1 and CDR2 (germline): SGHVS, FNYEAQ. The CDR3 spans 15 residues. The CDR3 DNA sequence: TGTGCCAGCAGCCTACTTGGGGGCCCAGGAGATACGCAGTATTTT. Its translation: CASSLLGGPGDTQYF.

This chain links TRBV5-8 with TRBJ2-3, with D perhaps matching TRBD2 (6 bases). Germline V gene lookup returns CDR1 SGHTS and CDR2 YDEGEE. V shed 4 bases and J shed 1 base, with 22 bases lying between them. The CDR3 is 18 amino acids. CDR3 region: CASSEWAYGGAGTDTQYF. CDR3 bases: TGTGCCAGCAGCGAGTGGGCCTACGGGGGAGCTGGCACAGATACGCAGTATTTT. The whole variable domain, filled in from reference TRBV5-8 and TRBJ2-3, reads EAGVTQSPTHLIKTRGQQATLRCSPISGHTSVYWYQQALGLGLQFLLWYDEGEERNRGNFPPRFSGRQFPNYSSELNVNALELEDSALYLCASSEWAYGGAGTDTQYFGPGTRLTVL.

The gene calls are TRBV12-5 and TRBJ2-2, with TRBD1 as a possible D gene (6 bases). This CDR3 comprises 14 residues. From germline, CDR1 is LGHNT and CDR2 FRNRAP. Trimming stripped 7 bases from V and 5 bases from J, with 14 bases between. DNA of the CDR3: TGTGCTAGTGATACAGGGTTTAATACCGGGGAGCTGTTTTTT. Its protein product is CASDTGFNTGELFF.

This clone appeared a single time. The chain recombines TRBV5-4 with TRBJ2-5; a possible D gene is TRBD1 (6 bases). Germline-derived CDR1 and CDR2 are SGHNT and YYREEE (reference sequence). CDR3 length: 17 residues. V gave up 0 bases and J gave up 1 base, with 16 bases separating them. As DNA, the CDR3 is TGTGCCAGCAGCTTGGCTCTCGGGACATACCTCCAAGAGACCCAGTACTTC. It is translated as CASSLALGTYLQETQYF. The full variable domain, completed using reference TRBV5-4 and TRBJ2-5, is ETGVTQSPTHLIKTRGQQVTLRCSSQSGHNTVSWYQQALGQGPQFIFQYYREEENGRGNFPPRFSGLQFPNYSSELNVNALELDDSALYLCASSLALGTYLQETQYFGPGTRLLVL.

A single count supports this clone. The rearrangement links TRBV6-2 or TRBV6-3 to TRBJ1-2; D might be TRBD1 (5 bases). The germline V and J ends were trimmed by 2 bases and 4 bases, with 17 bases remaining between them. CDR3 length equals 16 residues. CDR1 and CDR2 (germline): MNHEY, SVGEGT. CDR3 sequence (DNA): TGTGCCAGCAGTTACACCGCAGGGCCGGGTTTCTATGGCTACACCTTC. It is translated as CASSYTAGPGFYGYTF.

The chain couples TRBV4-2 to TRBJ1-1; TRBD1 agrees at 8 bases. The CDR3 runs to 11 residues. The germline V gene encodes CDR1 LGHNA and CDR2 YNFKEQ. The V and J ends lost 6 bases and 7 bases, in that order; junction bases with no gene match: 1. The CDR3: CASRQGDEAFF. The CDR3 coding sequence is TGTGCCAGCAGACAGGGGGATGAAGCTTTCTTT.

V is TRBV27 and J is TRBJ2-7; D is perhaps TRBD2 (5 bases). This CDR3 region has 15 residues. Germline values: CDR1 MNHEY, CDR2 SMNVEV (reference sequence). Trimming removed 0 bases from V and 3 bases from J, with 12 bases in between. CDR3 DNA sequence: TGTGCCAGCAGTTTATCCCTGGCGGGTTACTACGAGCAGTACTTC. As protein: CASSLSLAGYYEQYF.

The chain uses TRBV5-8 and TRBJ2-5, with D perhaps TRBD2 (6 bases). The V gene lost 4 bases and the J gene lost 5 bases, with 12 bases spanning the gap. Germline V gene data show CDR1 as SGHTS and CDR2 as YDEGEE. There are 13 residues in the CDR3. Written as DNA, the CDR3 is TGTGCCAGCAGCCCCGGGAGATTTGAGACCCAGTACTTC. As protein: CASSPGRFETQYF.

This rearrangement joins TRBV5-4 to TRBJ2-1; D is uncertain. With 4 bases removed from V and 6 bases from J, the gap between germline ends came to 5 bases. Germline CDR1 is SGHNT and CDR2 is YYREEE (reference sequence). This CDR3 comprises 11 residues. The CDR3 DNA is TGTGCCAGCAGCGGGCTCAATGAGCAGTTCTTC. It translates to CASSGLNEQFF.

This sequence joins TRBV12-3 or TRBV12-4 and TRBJ1-6; 8 bases match TRBD1. V lost 7 bases to trimming and J lost 7 bases; unmatched junction nucleotides: 3. This CDR3 region has 13 residues. The chain's CDR3 is CASNRDRNSPLHF. CDR3 coding DNA: TGTGCCAGCAATCGGGACAGGAATTCACCCCTCCACTTT.

The chain links TRBV28 to TRBJ1-4; D is undetermined. The CDR3 is made up of 12 amino acids. V gave up 4 bases and J gave up 6 bases, with 6 bases separating them. Germline V gene data show CDR1 as MDHEN and CDR2 as SYDVKM. The CDR3 protein is CASSSEDEKLFF. DNA for the CDR3: TGTGCCAGCAGTTCAGAGGATGAAAAACTGTTTTTT.